This passage covers 13 T cell receptor beta chains from one sample sequenced in a study of cytomegalovirus exposure and HLA in healthy donors. PCR involved 60 Vbeta and 13 Jbeta primers. The method was immunoSEQ multiplex PCR; TCRdb's version includes in-frame clones alone and lacks a portion of them. The data show around 100,000 clones, around 60% seen once. The source material was PBMCs. The receptors originated from a woman in her forties or fifties in good health and CMV-seronegative.

This clone was observed a few times. The gene calls are TRBV10-3 and TRBJ2-7; 7 nucleotides match TRBD2. The CDR3 extends over 13 amino acids. Trimming cost V 6 bases and J 2 bases; bases outside gene matches: 4. CDR1 ENHRY and CDR2 SYGVKD come from the germline V gene. The DNA for the CDR3 is TGTGCCATCAGCCCCCGGGGGGCCTACGAGCAGTACTTC. Residues: CAISPRGAYEQYF.

This chain links TRBV5-4 with TRBJ2-3; 8 positions agree with TRBD2. V lost 0 bases, J lost 2 bases, and 5 bases stayed unmatched. Germline V lookup: CDR1 SGHNT, CDR2 YYREEE (reference sequence). This CDR3 has 16 amino acids. The CDR3 sequence: CASSLEAGELTDTQYF. The CDR3 DNA follows: TGTGCCAGCAGCTTGGAAGCGGGAGAACTCACAGATACGCAGTATTTT.

V is TRBV4-1 and J is TRBJ1-4; TRBD1 aligns across 9 bases. CDR3 size: 14 residues. Germline assignment: CDR1 MGHRA and CDR2 YSYEKL. V shed 4 bases and J 5 bases; nucleotides not matched to a gene: 2. Written as DNA, the CDR3 is TGCGCCAGCAGCCTCGACAGGGGGAATGAAAAACTGTTTTTT. Encoded protein: CASSLDRGNEKLFF.

The chain carries TRBV6-6 and TRBJ1-6, with 8 nucleotides matching TRBD1. Germline V CDR1 and CDR2: MNHNY, SVGAGI (reference sequence). The CDR3 runs 15 residues. J was trimmed by 5 bases and V by 4 bases; bases with no gene match: 4. The CDR3 nucleotides are TGTGCCAGCAGTTTCGGACAGGGAAATAATTCACCCCTCCACTTT. It yields the protein CASSFGQGNNSPLHF.

The V call is TRBV6-1, the J call TRBJ2-5; 12 bases align to TRBD2. This CDR3 spans 16 amino acids. V shed 4 bases, J shed 7 bases, and the junction held 10 bases outside the gene matches. Germline-derived CDR1 and CDR2 are MNHNS and SASEGT. CDR3 bases: TGTGCCAGCAGTGGGGGACTAGCGGGCCTAAGATGGACCCAGTACTTC. Its translation: CASSGGLAGLRWTQYF.

The J gene is TRBJ1-5, the V gene TRBV5-1; TRBD1 agrees at 8 bases. Germline V gene lookup returns CDR1 SGHRS and CDR2 YFSETQ. The CDR3 consists of 13 residues. V shed 2 bases and J 7 bases; nucleotides not matched to a gene: 2. In DNA form, the CDR3 reads TGCGCCAGCAGCTTCCGACAGGGGCAGCCCCAGCATTTT. As protein: CASSFRQGQPQHF.

This chain links TRBV5-4 with TRBJ2-3; D is uncertain. The CDR3 length is 14 residues. V shed 0 bases and J shed 0 bases, with 5 bases lying between them. Germline lookup yields CDR1 SGHNT and CDR2 YYREEE (reference sequence). The CDR3 DNA reads TGTGCCAGCAGCTTGGCGACTAGCACAGATACGCAGTATTTT. This gives the protein CASSLATSTDTQYF. The full variable domain, completed using reference TRBV5-4 and TRBJ2-3, is ETGVTQSPTHLIKTRGQQVTLRCSSQSGHNTVSWYQQALGQGPQFIFQYYREEENGRGNFPPRFSGLQFPNYSSELNVNALELDDSALYLCASSLATSTDTQYFGPGTRLTVL.

This clone counts as medium-sized. The chain has TRBV6-1 and TRBJ2-2, with a possible D match to TRBD1 (6 bases). Looked up from germline, CDR1 is MNHNS and CDR2 is SASEGT. The CDR3 totals 12 residues. V shed 6 bases and J shed 11 bases, with 13 bases lying between them. The CDR3 protein is CASRVRDTELFF. The DNA for the CDR3 is TGTGCCAGCAGGGTCCGGGACACCGAGCTGTTTTTT.

The rearrangement links TRBV10-3 to TRBJ1-6; D gene ambiguous. Trimming took 2 bases from V and 10 from J, leaving 12 bases between them. The V gene's germline CDR1 is ENHRY and CDR2 SYGVKD. This CDR3 is 14 amino acids long. For the CDR3, the DNA is TGTGCCATCAGTGAGGCGGGGTTAGGGTCACCCCTCCACTTT. This sequence encodes CAISEAGLGSPLHF.

V usage is TRBV7-9 and J usage is TRBJ2-2; no reliable D call. This CDR3 has 13 amino acids. Trimming shortened V by 1 base and J by 4 bases, and 4 bases separated the two germline ends. From germline, CDR1 is SEHNR and CDR2 FQNEAQ (reference sequence). The CDR3 region is CASSLDFTGELFF. CDR3 bases: TGTGCCAGCAGCTTAGACTTCACCGGGGAGCTGTTTTTT.

This clone was picked up a small number of times. The CDR3 protein is CASSLYSGNSPLHF. CDR3 coding DNA: TGTGCCAGCAGCCTTTATTCGGGTAATTCACCCCTCCACTTT. This chain connects TRBV7-9 to TRBJ1-6; no reliable D call. The CDR3 consists of 14 residues. V shed 5 bases and J shed 6 bases, with 11 bases lying between them. The germline V gene encodes CDR1 SEHNR and CDR2 FQNEAQ (reference sequence).

The rearrangement joins TRBV7-2 to TRBJ1-3, with D unclear. V was trimmed by 1 base and J by 4 bases, leaving 14 bases between them. This CDR3 region has 16 residues. Germline V gives CDR1 SGHTA, CDR2 FQGNSA. In DNA form, the CDR3 reads TGTGCCAGCAGCTTAGAATCGGGGATAAGCGGAAACACCATATATTTT. Translated: CASSLESGISGNTIYF.

This clone was observed a handful of times. The chain's CDR3 is CASSDTGGPYEQYF. DNA for the CDR3: TGTGCCAGCAGTGATACGGGGGGGCCCTACGAGCAGTACTTC. This chain uses TRBV2 with TRBJ2-7, with 8 bases fitting TRBD2. Losses at the gene ends were 3 bases for V and 2 bases for J; bases not matched to a gene: 3. The CDR3 runs to 14 residues. CDR1 is SNHLY, CDR2 FYNNEI, per germline.